The present T cell receptor (beta chain) was sequenced within a study of shared clonotypes between healthy human individuals. Study at large: Donors had three CD4 naive, three CD4 memory, two CD8 naive and one CD8 memory plate apiece. Broader study findings: The represented genetic and exposure-history diversity was limited by the small number of donors.

CD45RO-negative CD8 cells positively selected for CCR7 made up the naive population, which excluded terminally differentiated effector memory CD45RA+ cells. Turning to this clone: Its antigen is not identified.

The CDR3 is 19 residues long. Germline V gene lookup returns CDR1 SEHNR and CDR2 FQNEAQ (reference sequence). Trimming removed 4 bases from V and 3 bases from J; junction bases left unmatched: 9. Method: immunoSEQ multiplex PCR; TCRdb's copy keeps in-frame clones and lacks some. Found here are about 800,000 clones, roughly 96% of them singletons; the top ten hold less than 0.25%. V gene TRBV7-9 combines with J gene TRBJ2-2, with 15 bases lining up with TRBD2. The source material was naive CD8+ T cells sorted from blood. The TCR comes from a man aged 25 to 40 in good health. The CDR3 nucleotides read TGTGCCAGCAGCTGGCGGACTAGCGGGAGGGCCGCGGACACCGGGGAGCTGTTTTTT. It translates to CASSWRTSGRAADTGELFF.